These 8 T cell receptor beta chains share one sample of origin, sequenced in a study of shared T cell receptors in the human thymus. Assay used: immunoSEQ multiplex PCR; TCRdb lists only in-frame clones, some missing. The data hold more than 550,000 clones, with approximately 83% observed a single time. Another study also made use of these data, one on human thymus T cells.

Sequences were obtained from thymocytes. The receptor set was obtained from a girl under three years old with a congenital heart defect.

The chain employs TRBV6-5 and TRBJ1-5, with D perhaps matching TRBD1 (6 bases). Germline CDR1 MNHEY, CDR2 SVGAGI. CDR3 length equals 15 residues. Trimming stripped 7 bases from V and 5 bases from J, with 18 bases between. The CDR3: CASTRDRSGDQPQHF. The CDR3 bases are TGTGCCAGCACCCGTGACAGGAGTGGGGATCAGCCCCAGCATTTT.

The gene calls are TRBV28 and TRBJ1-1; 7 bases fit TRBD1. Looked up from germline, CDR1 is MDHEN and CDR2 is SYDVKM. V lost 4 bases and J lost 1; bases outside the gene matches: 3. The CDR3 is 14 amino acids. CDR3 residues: CASSSGQRNTEAFF. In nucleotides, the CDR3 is TGTGCCAGCAGTTCGGGACAGAGGAACACTGAAGCTTTCTTT.

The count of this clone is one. CDR3 loop: CASSLGQVAGGYTF. In DNA, the CDR3 is TGCGCCAGCAGCTTGGGACAGGTCGCTGGTGGCTACACCTTC. This chain links TRBV5-1 with TRBJ1-2, with D perhaps TRBD1 (6 bases). The CDR3 has 14 residues. CDR1 is SGHRS, CDR2 YFSETQ, per germline. V lost 0 bases, J lost 7 bases, and 13 bases lay in between. Using reference TRBV5-1 and TRBJ1-2 for the parts outside the CDR3, the full variable domain is KAGVTQTPRYLIKTRGQQVTLSCSPISGHRSVSWYQQTPGQGLQFLFEYFSETQRNKGNFPGRFSGRQFSNSRSEMNVSTLELGDSALYLCASSLGQVAGGYTFGSGTRLTVV.

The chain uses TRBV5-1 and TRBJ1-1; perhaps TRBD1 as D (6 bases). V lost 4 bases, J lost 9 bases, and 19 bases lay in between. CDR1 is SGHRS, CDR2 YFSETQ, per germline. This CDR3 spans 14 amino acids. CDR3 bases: TGCGCCAGCAGCCCCCCCGGACAGCCCGCGAAAGCTTTCTTT. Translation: CASSPPGQPAKAFF. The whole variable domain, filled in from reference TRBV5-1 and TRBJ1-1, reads KAGVTQTPRYLIKTRGQQVTLSCSPISGHRSVSWYQQTPGQGLQFLFEYFSETQRNKGNFPGRFSGRQFSNSRSEMNVSTLELGDSALYLCASSPPGQPAKAFFGQGTRLTVV.

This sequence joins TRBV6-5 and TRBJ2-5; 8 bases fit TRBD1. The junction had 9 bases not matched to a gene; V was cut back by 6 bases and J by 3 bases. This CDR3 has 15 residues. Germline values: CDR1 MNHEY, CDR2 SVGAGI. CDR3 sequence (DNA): TGTGCCAGCAGCCGGCGGTGGGACAGGAAAGAGACCCAGTACTTC. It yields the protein CASSRRWDRKETQYF.

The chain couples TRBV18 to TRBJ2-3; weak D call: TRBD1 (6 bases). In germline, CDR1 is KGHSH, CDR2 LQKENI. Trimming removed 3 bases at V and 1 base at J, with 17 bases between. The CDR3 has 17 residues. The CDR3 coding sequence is TGTGCCAGCTCACCTCGACAGGCCGAGGGAGGCACAGATACGCAGTATTTT. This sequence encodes CASSPRQAEGGTDTQYF.

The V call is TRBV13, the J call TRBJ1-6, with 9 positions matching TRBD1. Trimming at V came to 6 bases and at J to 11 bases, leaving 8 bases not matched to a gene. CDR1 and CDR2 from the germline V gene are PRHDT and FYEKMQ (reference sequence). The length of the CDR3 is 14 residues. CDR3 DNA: TGTGCCAGCAGGGGACAGGGCCCTTGGACACCCCTCCACTTT. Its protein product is CASRGQGPWTPLHF.

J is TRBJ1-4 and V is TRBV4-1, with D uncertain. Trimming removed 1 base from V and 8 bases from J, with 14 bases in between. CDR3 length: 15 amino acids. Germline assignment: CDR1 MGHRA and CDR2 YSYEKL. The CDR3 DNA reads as TGCGCCAGCAGCCAAGTTGATGGACTCGGGGAAAAACTGTTTTTT. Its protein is CASSQVDGLGEKLFF.